A single sample is the source of the 26 T cell receptor beta chains below, sequenced in a study of radiotherapy plus CTLA-4 blockade in lung cancer. Produced via immunoSEQ multiplex PCR; TCRdb's table is partial and in-frame only. The table lists tens of thousands of clones, around 84% of them singletons. The sample here was peripheral blood, taken from a patient treated with radiotherapy plus ipilimumab. Receptors originate from a human donor with non-small cell lung cancer who had stable disease on radiotherapy plus ipilimumab.

The chain combines TRBV6-5 with TRBJ2-6; the D is unclear. The CDR3 sequence is 14 residues long. With 4 bases removed from V and 0 bases from J, the gap between germline ends came to 4 bases. Germline V gives CDR1 MNHEY, CDR2 SVGAGI. The CDR3 is CASSSSSGANVLTF. DNA for the CDR3: TGTGCCAGCAGTTCGAGCTCTGGGGCCAACGTCCTGACTTTC.

This chain connects TRBV9 to TRBJ1-4, with 8 positions matching TRBD1. Germline V CDR1 and CDR2: SGDLS, YYNGEE. After removal of 7 bases from V and 2 bases from J, the junction contained 10 bases not matched to a gene. CDR3 length equals 16 residues. CDR3 nucleotides: TGTGCCAGCTCCCGGGAGGCAGGGGGCACTAATGAAAAACTGTTTTTT. This encodes CASSREAGGTNEKLFF.

This chain links TRBV5-1 with TRBJ1-6; TRBD1 aligns across 9 bases. This CDR3 has 13 residues. The germline gives CDR1 SGHRS, CDR2 YFSETQ. V lost 7 bases, J lost 7 bases, and 3 bases stayed unmatched. DNA of the CDR3: TGCGCCAGCCGGGACAGGGAAAATTCACCCCTCCACTTT. Protein product: CASRDRENSPLHF.

The chain carries TRBV5-8 and TRBJ1-3; D remains ambiguous. The germline V gene encodes CDR1 SGHTS and CDR2 YDEGEE. Trimming shortened V by 0 bases and J by 3 bases, and 7 bases separated the two germline ends. This CDR3 region has 14 residues. The CDR3 loop reads CASSLEGFGNTIYF. In DNA, the CDR3 is TGTGCCAGCAGCTTGGAAGGGTTTGGAAACACCATATATTTT.

The table lists this clone with a count of one. This chain links TRBV29-1 with TRBJ2-1; D call uncertain. Germline lookup yields CDR1 SQVTM and CDR2 ANQGSEA. V gave up 7 bases and J gave up 8 bases, with 15 bases separating them. This CDR3 comprises 12 residues. CDR3 in DNA: TGCAGCGGCATGCCCTTCGGCCATGAGCAGTTCTTC. Translation gives CSGMPFGHEQFF.

In its sample, this clone was seen once. The V gene is TRBV10-1, the J gene TRBJ2-4, with no clear D. CDR1 and CDR2 (germline): WNHNN, SYGVQD (reference sequence). V lost 0 bases and J 7 bases, leaving 10 bases between the germline ends. The CDR3 is made up of 14 amino acids. CDR3 residues: CASSESGRRNIQYF. CDR3 DNA sequence: TGCGCCAGCAGTGAGTCCGGCCGCCGGAACATTCAGTACTTC.

This sequence joins TRBV30 and TRBJ1-1, with D unresolved. V was clipped by 0 bases and J by 5 bases, with 13 bases between them. This CDR3 has 14 amino acids. Per germline, CDR1 GTSNPN and CDR2 SVGIG (reference sequence). CDR3 in DNA: TGTGCCTGGAGTGTACTTCGGGGAGGGACTGAAGCTTTCTTT. This gives the protein CAWSVLRGGTEAFF.

The chain recombines TRBV9 with TRBJ2-7; 8 positions match TRBD1. The V segment lost 2 bases and the J segment 5 bases; nucleotides outside the gene matches: 6. The germline V gene has CDR1 SGDLS and CDR2 YYNGEE. This CDR3 is built from 14 residues. In nucleotides, the CDR3 is TGTGCCAGCAGCGTGGGACAGGTGGATGACGAGCAGTACTTC. It is translated as CASSVGQVDDEQYF.

The chain employs TRBV5-8 and TRBJ2-2, with a weak D call TRBD1 (6 bases). The CDR3 covers 16 residues. Germline V CDR1 and CDR2: SGHTS, YDEGEE. Trimming removed 4 bases from V and 0 bases from J, with 13 bases in between. CDR3 loop: CASSPPGHSNTGELFF. CDR3 in DNA: TGTGCCAGCAGCCCGCCGGGACACTCGAACACCGGGGAGCTGTTTTTT.

The chain links TRBV4-1 to TRBJ1-6, with 7 nucleotides matching TRBD1. Per the germline V gene, CDR1 is MGHRA and CDR2 is YSYEKL. Trimming removed 0 bases from V and 0 bases from J; junction bases left unmatched: 11. The CDR3 runs to 20 residues. The CDR3 nucleotides are TGCGCCAGCAGCCAAGAGCCCCCTCAGGGGGTCAGCTCCTATAATTCACCCCTCCACTTT. It is translated as CASSQEPPQGVSSYNSPLHF.

The gene calls are TRBV27 and TRBJ2-5; 8 positions match TRBD2. Germline V CDR1 and CDR2: MNHEY, SMNVEV (reference sequence). This CDR3 contains 15 residues. V lost 2 bases, J lost 2 bases, and 4 bases stayed unmatched. DNA for the CDR3: TGTGCCAGCAGTTTAGTAGCGGGGACACAAGAGACCCAGTACTTC. Translated: CASSLVAGTQETQYF.

CDR3 coding DNA: TGCGCCAGCAGCTTAAAGTTAGCGGGAATCTACAATGAGCAGTTCTTC. Translating gives CASSLKLAGIYNEQFF. The chain couples TRBV5-1 to TRBJ2-1, with 8 bases aligning to TRBD2. Germline V gene lookup returns CDR1 SGHRS and CDR2 YFSETQ. This CDR3 has 16 residues. V shed 2 bases, J shed 3 bases, and the junction held 7 bases outside the gene matches.

The rearrangement uses TRBV9 and TRBJ1-1; D possibly corresponds to TRBD1 (6 bases). V was shortened by 0 bases and J by 5 bases, with 14 bases between the two germline ends. This CDR3 comprises 15 residues. Germline V lookup: CDR1 SGDLS, CDR2 YYNGEE. The CDR3 loop reads CASSVVAGAGTEAFF. The CDR3 DNA reads TGTGCCAGCAGCGTAGTTGCAGGGGCGGGGACTGAAGCTTTCTTT. The entire variable domain, with the rest obtained from reference TRBV9 and TRBJ1-1, is as follows: DSGVTQTPKHLITATGQRVTLRCSPRSGDLSVYWYQQSLDQGLQFLIQYYNGEERAKGNILERFSAQQFPDLHSELNLSSLELGDSALYFCASSVVAGAGTEAFFGQGTRLTVV.

This clone has a handful of counts. V and J are TRBV19 and TRBJ1-3, with D possibly TRBD1 on 6 matching bases. CDR1 and CDR2 (germline): LNHDA, SQIVND (reference sequence). This CDR3 is built from 15 residues. V lost 6 bases and J lost 2, with 14 bases in between. The chain's CDR3 is CASSQLRQAGNTIYF. The CDR3 region has the DNA TGTGCCAGTAGCCAGTTGCGACAGGCTGGAAACACCATATATTTT.

This clone was seen once. The CDR3 spells CASRVTTSGNHNEQFF. CDR3 DNA sequence: TGTGCCAGCAGGGTAACTACTAGCGGGAACCACAATGAGCAGTTCTTC. The V and J genes are TRBV27 and TRBJ2-1, with 10 nucleotides matching TRBD2. Trimming cost V 6 bases and J 5 bases; bases outside gene matches: 10. The germline V gene has CDR1 MNHEY and CDR2 SMNVEV (reference sequence). This CDR3 comprises 16 residues.

This clone was seen more than once but under ten times. CDR3 sequence: CASSVDGDSHYGYTF. The CDR3 nucleotides are TGTGCCAGCAGCGTAGACGGGGACAGTCACTATGGCTACACCTTC. This chain links TRBV9 with TRBJ1-2, with 7 bases identical to TRBD1. In germline, CDR1 is SGDLS, CDR2 YYNGEE. The CDR3 is made up of 15 amino acids. J lost 3 bases, V lost 0 bases, and 5 bases had no gene match.

There are a few counts of this clone. The gene calls are TRBV7-3 and TRBJ2-1; no clear D gene. The CDR3 contains 12 residues. Germline CDR1 is SGHTA and CDR2 is FQGTGA. The V gene lost 0 bases and the J gene lost 10 bases, with 7 bases spanning the gap. The CDR3 sequence: CASSLTAREQFF. DNA of the CDR3: TGTGCCAGCAGCTTAACGGCACGAGAGCAGTTCTTC.

The chain employs TRBV11-2 and TRBJ2-1; 8 bases are shared with TRBD1. CDR3 length equals 15 residues. V gave up 1 base and J gave up 7 bases; unmatched junction bases: 6. Germline V gene lookup returns CDR1 SGHAT and CDR2 FQNNGV. CDR3 region: CASSLVGGQVNEQFF. The CDR3 nucleotides read TGTGCCAGCAGCTTAGTAGGGGGACAGGTAAATGAGCAGTTCTTC.

This clone was counted only a few times. CDR3 nucleotides: TGTGCCAGCAGCCGCGAGATAGCGGGGAGCGATGAGCAGTTCTTC. This gives the protein CASSREIAGSDEQFF. V gene TRBV5-6 combines with J gene TRBJ2-1; 8 bases are shared with TRBD2. The CDR3 has 15 amino acids. The V gene's germline CDR1 is SGHDT and CDR2 YYEEEE. With 4 bases clipped from V and 8 bases from J, the junction kept 11 bases outside the gene matches.

J is TRBJ1-3 and V is TRBV18; D unclear. The CDR3 runs 18 residues. V lost 6 bases, J lost 0 bases, and 21 bases lay in between. Germline-derived CDR1 and CDR2 are KGHSH and LQKENI. The DNA of the CDR3 is TGTGCCAGCTCTCCTGTCGCCAGTGAGGAAATCTCTGGAAACACCATATATTTT. This gives the protein CASSPVASEEISGNTIYF.

V is TRBV30 and J is TRBJ2-1, with TRBD2 identical over 11 bases. This CDR3 spans 16 amino acids. After removal of 1 base from V and 5 bases from J, the junction contained 7 bases not matched to a gene. The germline V gene encodes CDR1 GTSNPN and CDR2 SVGIG (reference sequence). The CDR3 nucleotides read TGTGCCTGGAGTGAGTTGGGACTAGCGGTAAACAATGAGCAGTTCTTC. Translating gives CAWSELGLAVNNEQFF.

J is TRBJ2-2 and V is TRBV5-4, with D unresolved. The CDR3 runs to 17 residues. Trimming took off 0 bases at V and 7 bases at J, with 19 bases between the two ends. Germline loops: CDR1 SGHNT, CDR2 YYREEE (reference sequence). The CDR3 spells CASSLASSTPVVGELFF. Here the CDR3 DNA reads TGTGCCAGCAGCTTGGCCTCGTCGACGCCGGTGGTCGGGGAGCTGTTTTTT.

The genes are TRBV7-9 and TRBJ2-3; 10 bases line up with TRBD2. CDR1 is SEHNR, CDR2 FQNEAQ, per germline (reference sequence). The CDR3 is 16 residues long. V lost 4 bases, J lost 3 bases, and 7 bases stayed unmatched. The DNA of the CDR3 is TGTGCCAGCAGCTACCGGACTAGCGGATTTACAGATACGCAGTATTTT. It encodes CASSYRTSGFTDTQYF.

The chain has TRBV7-3 and TRBJ1-1; D is uncertain. Trimming took 2 bases from V and 0 from J, leaving 19 bases between them. The CDR3 is 18 residues long. Germline CDR1 reads SGHTA; CDR2 reads FQGTGA. CDR3 DNA: TGTGCCAGCAGCTTATATAAACTGGGAGGGTCCATGAACACTGAAGCTTTCTTT. This translates into CASSLYKLGGSMNTEAFF.

Here the CDR3 DNA reads TGTGCCAGCAGCTTAAACCCCGGAAGCGGGAGGCCTGAAAGGCAGTTCTTC. Protein product: CASSLNPGSGRPERQFF. The gene calls are TRBV7-8 and TRBJ2-1; 9 bases fit TRBD2. Per germline, CDR1 SGHVS and CDR2 FQNEAQ. V was clipped by 2 bases and J by 12 bases; unmatched bases: 17. The CDR3 is 17 amino acids. The full variable domain, rest sourced from reference TRBV7-8 and TRBJ2-1, is GAGVSQSPRYKVAKRGQDVALRCDPISGHVSLFWYQQALGQGPEFLTYFQNEAQLDKSGLPSDRFFAERPEGSVSTLKIQRTQQEDSAVYLCASSLNPGSGRPERQFFGPGTRLTVL.

This clone is a singleton in its sample. The chain combines TRBV5-1 with TRBJ2-1; 12 positions match TRBD2. The CDR3 is 17 amino acids. Germline trimming cut 4 bases from V and 1 base from J; bases unmatched to any gene: 6. Germline values: CDR1 SGHRS, CDR2 YFSETQ. The CDR3 DNA sequence: TGCGCCAGCAGCCTACCCGGACTAGCGGGGTCCTACAATGAGCAGTTCTTC. Translating gives CASSLPGLAGSYNEQFF.